This record covers a single TCR beta chain. The sample belongs to a study of blood T cell repertoires in COVID-19. For the study at large: Whether acute or convalescent, the COVID-19 samples came from the United States, Italy and Spain.

This CDR3 region has 16 residues. The V end was cut by 0 bases, the J end by 4 bases, with 15 bases between. CDR1 is MNHEY, CDR2 SMNVEV, per germline (reference sequence). Profiled with immunoSEQ multiplex PCR; TCRdb holds only in-frame clones, not every one. The sample lists hundreds of thousands of clones, 88% occurring once. The TCR was taken from a woman aged 30 to 39 with COVID-19, enrolled during active disease. Sequencing was carried out using peripheral blood. The genes are TRBV27 and TRBJ1-2; possibly TRBD1 for D (6 bases). CDR3 DNA: TGTGCCAGCAGTTTATCGCGGGGGGCGAAGACCTATGGCTACACCTTC. Amino acid sequence: CASSLSRGAKTYGYTF.